One sample yielded the 25 T cell receptor beta chains listed below, sequenced in a study of blood T cell repertoires in COVID-19. Sequencing used immunoSEQ multiplex PCR; TCRdb keeps in-frame clones, though not all of them. The data hold roughly 35,000 clones, with 78% observed a single time. The specimen was peripheral blood. The source is a man older than 75 with acute or convalescent COVID-19.

J is TRBJ1-2 and V is TRBV6-6; TRBD1 is a possible D gene (5 bases). This CDR3 is 14 amino acids long. V was cut by 3 bases and J by 3 bases, with 11 bases left in between. Germline lookup yields CDR1 MNHNY and CDR2 SVGAGI (reference sequence). In DNA form, the CDR3 reads TGTGCCAGCAGTTATGGGGGGAATGACTATGGCTACACCTTC. It specifies CASSYGGNDYGYTF.

The V and J genes are TRBV5-5 and TRBJ2-1, with TRBD2 identical over 10 bases. Germline V CDR1 and CDR2: SGHKS, YYEKEE (reference sequence). The CDR3 sequence is 15 residues long. With V trimmed by 2 bases and J by 4 bases, 3 bases remained unmatched. DNA for the CDR3: TGTGCCAGCAGCTTTCTAGCGGGGGATTACAATGAGCAGTTCTTC. It encodes CASSFLAGDYNEQFF.

The chain combines TRBV28 with TRBJ2-3; 13 nucleotides agree with TRBD2. Germline trimming cut 2 bases from V and 1 base from J; bases unmatched to any gene: 3. CDR3 length: 17 amino acids. The germline CDR1 and CDR2 sequences are MDHEN and SYDVKM. CDR3 sequence: CASSLGGTSGGTDTQYF. The CDR3 coding sequence is TGTGCCAGCAGTTTAGGAGGGACTAGCGGGGGCACAGATACGCAGTATTTT.

V usage is TRBV7-3 and J usage is TRBJ1-6; 7 bases align to TRBD1. Germline V lookup: CDR1 SGHTA, CDR2 FQGTGA. V was clipped by 5 bases and J by 10 bases; unmatched bases: 11. The CDR3 is 15 residues long. Here the CDR3 reads CASSRTGEARSPLHF. CDR3 in DNA: TGTGCCAGCAGCCGCACAGGGGAGGCGAGATCACCCCTCCACTTT.

In its sample, this clone was seen a few times. The chain joins TRBV15 to TRBJ1-1; D call uncertain. This CDR3 contains 13 residues. CDR1 LNHNV and CDR2 YYDKDF come from the germline V gene (reference sequence). The V and J ends lost 4 bases and 7 bases respectively, with 13 bases between them. In DNA form, the CDR3 reads TGTGCCACCAGCAACCAGATCCGGGGTGAAGCTTTCTTT. Amino acids: CATSNQIRGEAFF.

The chain recombines TRBV7-8 with TRBJ2-7, with TRBD1 matching 9 bases. The V gene's germline CDR1 is SGHVS and CDR2 FQNEAQ. Trimming took 2 bases from V and 6 from J; bases not matched to a gene: 8. This CDR3 comprises 15 residues. CDR3 sequence (DNA): TGTGCCAGCAGCTTACGGGGACAGGGATTTCGCGAGCAGTACTTC. Its translation: CASSLRGQGFREQYF.

The genes are TRBV9 and TRBJ1-5; tentative D call: TRBD1 (5 bases). Germline assignment: CDR1 SGDLS and CDR2 YYNGEE. This CDR3 is built from 13 residues. V gave up 0 bases and J gave up 9 bases, with 10 bases separating them. The CDR3, as DNA: TGTGCCAGCAGCGTAGAGGGTCAGGGGCCCCAGCATTTT. Its translation is CASSVEGQGPQHF.

This clone has more than one count but fewer than ten. The rearrangement uses TRBV11-3 and TRBJ2-3; 7 bases agree with TRBD2. Germline CDR1 reads SGHNT; CDR2 reads YENEEA. CDR3 length equals 15 residues. V gave up 2 bases and J gave up 2 bases; unmatched junction bases: 4. CDR3 sequence: CASSLRRGFTDTQYF. CDR3 DNA: TGTGCCAGCAGCTTAAGGCGGGGGTTCACAGATACGCAGTATTTT.

The gene calls are TRBV5-5 and TRBJ2-3; no clear D. Germline V lookup: CDR1 SGHKS, CDR2 YYEKEE (reference sequence). This CDR3 has 14 residues. Between the trimmed V and J ends, which lost 2 bases and 2 bases, there was a span of 9 bases. This CDR3 is CASSFGRSTDTQYF. The CDR3 coding sequence is TGTGCCAGCAGCTTCGGCAGGTCCACAGATACGCAGTATTTT.

This clone came up once. CDR3 in DNA: TGCGCCAGCAGTCAGGCCAGGGATGACCTGTACGAGCAGTACTTC. Protein: CASSQARDDLYEQYF. This rearrangement joins TRBV23-1 to TRBJ2-7; D is possibly TRBD1 (5 bases). TRBV23-1 is known as an ORF, though its function is uncertain. V was shortened by 3 bases and J by 4 bases, with 16 bases between the two germline ends. The CDR3 is 15 residues long.

The chain is built from TRBV27 and TRBJ1-5; D is undetermined. The CDR3 is made up of 15 amino acids. Between the trimmed V and J ends, which lost 1 base and 2 bases, there was a span of 9 bases. Germline V gene sequence: CDR1 MNHEY, CDR2 SMNVEV (reference sequence). The CDR3 bases are TGTGCCAGCAGTTTATACTGGGAGGGCAATCAGCCCCAGCATTTT. This encodes CASSLYWEGNQPQHF.

This chain links TRBV6-5 with TRBJ2-1; 7 nucleotides line up with TRBD2. The CDR3 sequence is 15 residues long. The germline CDR1 and CDR2 sequences are MNHEY and SVGAGI. V dropped 10 bases and J dropped 8; count of bases not matched to a gene: 17. For the CDR3, the DNA is TGTGCCACCCGGGAGGCAGGGATGACAAGACATGAGCAGTTCTTC. It is translated as CATREAGMTRHEQFF.

This chain uses TRBV2 with TRBJ1-5; D not resolved. Germline V CDR1 and CDR2: SNHLY, FYNNEI. The V end lost 4 bases, the J end lost 3 bases, and 10 bases lay between the germline ends. The CDR3 has 14 amino acids. The CDR3 bases are TGTGCCAGCAGTGTCGCAGGTTCCAATCAGCCCCAGCATTTT. Its protein is CASSVAGSNQPQHF.

The rearrangement links TRBV15 to TRBJ1-1; 8 nucleotides agree with TRBD1. V shed 1 base and J 6 bases; nucleotides not matched to a gene: 4. In germline, CDR1 is LNHNV, CDR2 YYDKDF (reference sequence). The CDR3 contains 14 residues. The CDR3 loop reads CATSRGTGRAEAFF. DNA of the CDR3: TGTGCCACCAGCAGAGGGACAGGGAGGGCTGAAGCTTTCTTT.

J is TRBJ1-2 and V is TRBV28, with 10 nucleotides matching TRBD1. Per the germline V gene, CDR1 is MDHEN and CDR2 is SYDVKM. This CDR3 comprises 14 residues. Unmatched junction bases numbered 9, after V lost 6 bases and J lost 8 bases. CDR3: CASSQDRGFWGYTF. CDR3 bases: TGTGCCAGCAGCCAGGACAGGGGGTTCTGGGGCTACACCTTC.

The chain carries TRBV11-3 and TRBJ2-1; the D gene is possibly TRBD1 (6 bases). The V gene's germline CDR1 is SGHNT and CDR2 YENEEA. This CDR3 is 15 amino acids long. V lost 5 bases to trimming and J lost 4 bases, with 15 bases between them. In DNA form, the CDR3 reads TGTGCCAGCAGCAGTGACAGGTTAGATTACAATGAGCAGTTCTTC. Translation: CASSSDRLDYNEQFF.

This sequence joins TRBV9 and TRBJ2-2; D is perhaps TRBD1 (5 bases). The germline V and J ends were trimmed by 6 bases and 5 bases, with 14 bases remaining between them. The CDR3 consists of 14 residues. Germline V gives CDR1 SGDLS, CDR2 YYNGEE. CDR3 sequence (DNA): TGTGCCAGCACGAAGGGGTCGAGTACCGGGGAGCTGTTTTTT. This encodes CASTKGSSTGELFF.

J is TRBJ2-1 and V is TRBV7-3; 8 bases agree with TRBD2. The V gene's germline CDR1 is SGHTA and CDR2 FQGTGA. Losses at the gene ends were 2 bases for V and 5 bases for J; bases not matched to a gene: 5. CDR3 length: 15 residues. Here the CDR3 reads CASSLGGGGNNEQFF. DNA of the CDR3: TGTGCCAGCAGCTTAGGCGGCGGGGGGAACAATGAGCAGTTCTTC.

The genes are TRBV2 and TRBJ2-5, with D unclear. This CDR3 comprises 12 residues. Germline CDR1 SNHLY, CDR2 FYNNEI. V shed 10 bases and J shed 2 bases, with 11 bases lying between them. The CDR3 loop reads CATSLQQETQYF. The CDR3 coding sequence is TGTGCCACCTCCCTGCAGCAAGAGACCCAGTACTTC.

The V gene is TRBV7-9, the J gene TRBJ1-1, with no clear D. The V end was cut by 3 bases, the J end by 6 bases, with 5 bases between. Germline V gives CDR1 SEHNR, CDR2 FQNEAQ (reference sequence). This CDR3 is 11 amino acids long. CDR3 in DNA: TGTGCCAGCAGCTTGATAGCTGAAGCTTTCTTT. Translating it yields CASSLIAEAFF.

The chain employs TRBV5-6 and TRBJ2-6, with 7 bases fitting TRBD2. V gave up 4 bases and J gave up 0 bases; unmatched junction bases: 10. The CDR3 has 18 residues. Germline lookup yields CDR1 SGHDT and CDR2 YYEEEE. The DNA for the CDR3 is TGTGCCAGCAGCCCGGGCCCAGCGGGGCCCTCTGGGGCCAACGTCCTGACTTTC. Translating it yields CASSPGPAGPSGANVLTF.

V usage is TRBV7-3 and J usage is TRBJ1-2, with TRBD1 matching over 7 bases. Trimming took 6 bases from V and 5 from J; bases not matched to a gene: 9. Germline CDR1 and CDR2: SGHTA and FQGTGA. The CDR3 runs to 14 residues. CDR3 sequence reads: CASSYDRVGYGYTF. For the CDR3, the DNA is TGTGCCAGCAGTTATGACAGGGTTGGGTATGGCTACACCTTC.

The J gene is TRBJ1-3, the V gene TRBV3-1 (or the pseudogene TRBV3-2), with D perhaps TRBD1 (5 bases). Germline V gene lookup returns CDR1 LGHDT and CDR2 YNNKEL (reference sequence). Trimming pared 3 bases from V and 1 base from J, leaving 10 bases between. This CDR3 is built from 15 residues. The CDR3 nucleotides read TGTGCCAGCAGCCAGGGGGGAACGTCTGGAAACACCATATATTTT. This sequence encodes CASSQGGTSGNTIYF.

The chain has TRBV3-1 (or the pseudogene TRBV3-2) and TRBJ1-4; 11 nucleotides line up with TRBD1. V was clipped by 4 bases and J by 6 bases; unmatched bases: 1. This CDR3 comprises 14 residues. CDR1 and CDR2 from the germline V gene are LGHDT and YNNKEL (reference sequence). In DNA form, the CDR3 reads TGTGCCAGCAGCCGGACAGGGGGCGATGAAAAACTGTTTTTT. Translated: CASSRTGGDEKLFF.

This rearrangement joins TRBV27 to TRBJ1-1; 9 bases map to TRBD1. There are 13 residues in the CDR3. Per germline, CDR1 MNHEY and CDR2 SMNVEV (reference sequence). Trimming removed 9 bases from V and 5 bases from J; junction bases left unmatched: 7. CDR3 coding DNA: TGTGCCAGGGTTACAGGGGGCAATACTGAAGCTTTCTTT. The encoded protein is CARVTGGNTEAFF.